The source of this T cell receptor beta chain is a study of blood T cell repertoires in COVID-19. V was pared by 5 bases and J by 6 bases, with 9 bases between. Germline CDR1 is SEHNR and CDR2 is FQNEAQ (reference sequence). This CDR3 contains 12 residues. Some clones are missing from TCRdb's copy, which holds only in-frame ones; the method was immunoSEQ multiplex PCR. The sample lists roughly 180,000 clones, 70% to 90% occurring once. This clone was counted once. The sample was PBMCs or T cells enriched from blood (not recorded which). The chain uses TRBV7-9 and TRBJ2-3; D is unresolved. The source is a woman between 45 and 60 years old who had recovered from COVID-19. The CDR3 sequence: CASSEIGDTQYF. The CDR3 DNA reads as TGTGCCAGCAGCGAGATCGGGGATACGCAGTATTTT.